This T cell receptor beta chain was sequenced during a study of blood T cells in healthy people across ages. Isolation per sample recovered at least 7 million PBMCs. As regards this clonotype: Its matching antigen is unknown.

The germline V gene encodes CDR1 SQVTM and CDR2 ANQGSEA. This CDR3 comprises 15 residues. Overall study findings and caveats: TCR beta diversity correlated strongly with naive T cell percentage.

For the second PCR, which ran for roughly 7 to 11 cycles, a sample-barcoded 5' primer and a J-beta primer mix were used. TCRdb reprocessed the 5' RACE reads with MiXCR, giving one entry per CDR3 protein. The table shows approximately 2,000,000 distinct CDR3 sequences, with about two fifths occurring only once. The sequence came from a human donor in good health. The V call is TRBV29-1, the J call TRBJ2-4; TRBD1 matches at 8 bases. The DNA end favors TRBJ2-7, so the J call may be wrong. The specimen was blood. This CDR3 is CSVESTGEFSYEQYF. As DNA, the CDR3 is TGCAGCGTTGAATCGACAGGGGAGTTTTCCTACGAGCAGTACTTC.